What follows is one T cell receptor (beta chain) and its context. The data originate from a study of shared clonotypes between healthy human individuals. Study-level background: The cohort comprised a couple of women and a few men. Their ages spanned 18 to 49 years.

Germline-derived CDR1 and CDR2 are SGDLS and YYNGEE. The germline V and J ends were trimmed by 0 bases and 7 bases, with 15 bases remaining between them. This CDR3 is built from 15 residues. Assay: immunoSEQ multiplex PCR; the TCRdb copy retains only in-frame clones and omits some. The table has around 500,000 clones, 70% to 80% seen once. Sequenced sample: PBMCs. The gene calls are TRBV9 and TRBJ2-3; D may be TRBD1 (6 bases). The source of this sequence is a woman aged 40 to 49 in good health. Some clones in this sample may be carry-over from other donors' samples. CDR3 sequence: CASSVEATGPYTQYF. The CDR3, as DNA: TGTGCCAGCAGCGTAGAGGCTACAGGGCCATATACGCAGTATTTT.